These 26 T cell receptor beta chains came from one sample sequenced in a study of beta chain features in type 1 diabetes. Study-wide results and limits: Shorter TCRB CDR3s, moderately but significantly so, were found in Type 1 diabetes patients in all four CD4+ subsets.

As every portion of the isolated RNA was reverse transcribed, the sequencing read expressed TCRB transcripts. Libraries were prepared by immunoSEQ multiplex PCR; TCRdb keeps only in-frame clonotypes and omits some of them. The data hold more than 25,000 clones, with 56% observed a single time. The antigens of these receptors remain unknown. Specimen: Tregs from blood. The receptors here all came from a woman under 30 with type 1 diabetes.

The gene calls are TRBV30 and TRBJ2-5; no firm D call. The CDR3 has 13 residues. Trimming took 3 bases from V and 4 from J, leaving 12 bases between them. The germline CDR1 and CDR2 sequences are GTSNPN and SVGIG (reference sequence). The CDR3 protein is CAWSPRPGETQYF. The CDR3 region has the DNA TGTGCCTGGAGCCCTCGCCCGGGAGAGACCCAGTACTTC.

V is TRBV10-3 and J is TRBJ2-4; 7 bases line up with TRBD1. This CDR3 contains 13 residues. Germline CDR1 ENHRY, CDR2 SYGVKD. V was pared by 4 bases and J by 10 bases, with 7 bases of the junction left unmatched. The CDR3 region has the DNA TGTGCCATCAGTGGGGACAGCGCTGATATTCAGTACTTC. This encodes CAISGDSADIQYF.

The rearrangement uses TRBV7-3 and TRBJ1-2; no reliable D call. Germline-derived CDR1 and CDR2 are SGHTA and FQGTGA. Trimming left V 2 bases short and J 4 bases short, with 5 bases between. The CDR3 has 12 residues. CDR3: CASSLEGYGYTF. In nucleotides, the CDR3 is TGTGCCAGCAGCTTAGAGGGCTATGGCTACACCTTC.

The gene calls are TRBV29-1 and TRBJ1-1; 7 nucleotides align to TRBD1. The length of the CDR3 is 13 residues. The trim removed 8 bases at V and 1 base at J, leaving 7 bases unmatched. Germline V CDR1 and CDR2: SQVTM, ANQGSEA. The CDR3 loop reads CSSARDRNTEAFF. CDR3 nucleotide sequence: TGCAGCTCCGCCCGGGACAGGAACACTGAAGCTTTCTTT.

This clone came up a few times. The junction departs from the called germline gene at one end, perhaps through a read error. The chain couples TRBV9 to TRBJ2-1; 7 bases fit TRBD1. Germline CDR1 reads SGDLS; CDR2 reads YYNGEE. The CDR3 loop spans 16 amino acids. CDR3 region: CASSVGGQSSYNEQFF. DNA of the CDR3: TGTGCCAGCAGTGTAGGGGGACAGAGCTCCTACAATGAGCAGTTCTTC.

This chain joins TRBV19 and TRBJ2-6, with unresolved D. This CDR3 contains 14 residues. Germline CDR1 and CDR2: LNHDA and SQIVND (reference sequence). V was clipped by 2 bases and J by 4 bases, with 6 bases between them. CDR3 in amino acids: CASSIKAGANVLTF. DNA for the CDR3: TGTGCCAGTAGTATAAAAGCCGGGGCCAACGTCCTGACTTTC.

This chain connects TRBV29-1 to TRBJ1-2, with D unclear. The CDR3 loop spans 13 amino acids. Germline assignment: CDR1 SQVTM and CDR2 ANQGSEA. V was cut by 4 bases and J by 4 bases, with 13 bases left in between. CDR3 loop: CSVGSSAGYGYTF. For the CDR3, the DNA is TGCAGCGTTGGTTCCTCAGCGGGCTATGGCTACACCTTC.

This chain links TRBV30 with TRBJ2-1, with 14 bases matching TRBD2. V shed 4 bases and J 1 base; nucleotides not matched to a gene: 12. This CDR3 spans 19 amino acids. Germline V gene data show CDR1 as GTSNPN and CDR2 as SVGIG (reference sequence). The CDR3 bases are TGTGCCTGGAACCCCCTGGGGACTAGCGGGAGTAGATCCTACAATGAGCAGTTCTTC. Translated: CAWNPLGTSGSRSYNEQFF.

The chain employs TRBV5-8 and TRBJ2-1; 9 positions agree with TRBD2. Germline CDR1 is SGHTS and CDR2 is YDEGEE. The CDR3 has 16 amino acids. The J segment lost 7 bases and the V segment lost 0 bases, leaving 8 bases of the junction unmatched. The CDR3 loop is CASSLDFSGRWNEQFF. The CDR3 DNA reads TGTGCCAGCAGCTTGGATTTTAGCGGGAGATGGAATGAGCAGTTCTTC.

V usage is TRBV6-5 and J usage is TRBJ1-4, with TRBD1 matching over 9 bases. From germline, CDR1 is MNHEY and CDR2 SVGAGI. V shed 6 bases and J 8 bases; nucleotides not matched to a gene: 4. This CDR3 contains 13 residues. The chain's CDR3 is CASRRDREEKLFF. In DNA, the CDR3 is TGTGCCAGCAGGCGGGACAGGGAAGAAAAACTGTTTTTT.

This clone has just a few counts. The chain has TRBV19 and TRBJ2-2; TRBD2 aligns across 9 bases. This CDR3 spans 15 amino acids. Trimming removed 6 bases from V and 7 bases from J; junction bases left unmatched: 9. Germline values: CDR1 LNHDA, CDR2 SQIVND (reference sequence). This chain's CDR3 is CASRGGRAVGGELFF. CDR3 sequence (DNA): TGTGCCAGTAGGGGCGGGAGGGCCGTGGGCGGGGAGCTGTTTTTT.

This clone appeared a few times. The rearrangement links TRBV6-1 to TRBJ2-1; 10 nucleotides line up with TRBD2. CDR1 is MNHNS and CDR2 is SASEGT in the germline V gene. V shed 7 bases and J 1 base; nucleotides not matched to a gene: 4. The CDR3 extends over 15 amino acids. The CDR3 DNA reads TGTGCCAGCAATAAACTAGCGGGGTCCTACAATGAGCAGTTCTTC. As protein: CASNKLAGSYNEQFF.

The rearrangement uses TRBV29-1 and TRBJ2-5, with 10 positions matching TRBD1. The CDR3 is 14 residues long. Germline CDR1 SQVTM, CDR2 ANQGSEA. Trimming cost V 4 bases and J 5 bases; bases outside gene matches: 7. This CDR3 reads CSVVGGQGWETQYF. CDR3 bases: TGCAGCGTTGTCGGGGGACAGGGGTGGGAGACCCAGTACTTC.

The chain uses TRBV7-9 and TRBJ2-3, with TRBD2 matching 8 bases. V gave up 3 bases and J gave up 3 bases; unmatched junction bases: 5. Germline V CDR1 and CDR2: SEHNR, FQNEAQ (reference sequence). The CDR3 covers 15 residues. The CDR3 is CASSFGAGVTDTQYF. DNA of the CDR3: TGTGCCAGCAGCTTCGGAGCGGGAGTAACAGATACGCAGTATTTT.

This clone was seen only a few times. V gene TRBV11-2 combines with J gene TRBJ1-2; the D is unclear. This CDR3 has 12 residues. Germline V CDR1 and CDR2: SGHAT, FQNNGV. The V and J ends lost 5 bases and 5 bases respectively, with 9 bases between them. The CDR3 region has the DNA TGTGCCAGCAGCAAGGAGGGATATGGCTACACCTTC. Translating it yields CASSKEGYGYTF. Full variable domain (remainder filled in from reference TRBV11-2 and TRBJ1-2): EAGVAQSPRYKIIEKRQSVAFWCNPISGHATLYWYQQILGQGPKLLIQFQNNGVVDDSQLPKDRFSAERLKGVDSTLKIQPAKLEDSAVYLCASSKEGYGYTFGSGTRLTVV.

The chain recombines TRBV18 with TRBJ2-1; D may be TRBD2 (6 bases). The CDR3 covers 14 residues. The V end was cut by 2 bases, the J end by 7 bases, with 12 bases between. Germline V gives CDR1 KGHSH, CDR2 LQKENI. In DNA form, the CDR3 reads TGTGCCAGCTCACCAGTCTCGGCGGGGAATGAGCAGTTCTTC. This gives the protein CASSPVSAGNEQFF.

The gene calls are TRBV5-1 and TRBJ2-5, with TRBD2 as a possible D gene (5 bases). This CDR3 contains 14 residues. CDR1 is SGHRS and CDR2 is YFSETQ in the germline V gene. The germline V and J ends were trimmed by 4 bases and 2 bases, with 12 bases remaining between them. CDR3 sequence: CASSPGLLQETQYF. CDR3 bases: TGCGCCAGCAGCCCCGGACTGCTACAAGAGACCCAGTACTTC.

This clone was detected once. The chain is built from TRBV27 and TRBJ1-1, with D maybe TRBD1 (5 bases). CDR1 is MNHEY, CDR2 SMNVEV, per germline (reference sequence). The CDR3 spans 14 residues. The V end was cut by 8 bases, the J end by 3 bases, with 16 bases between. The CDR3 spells CASGRRTGDTEAFF. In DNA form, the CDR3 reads TGTGCCAGCGGGAGACGGACGGGGGACACTGAAGCTTTCTTT.

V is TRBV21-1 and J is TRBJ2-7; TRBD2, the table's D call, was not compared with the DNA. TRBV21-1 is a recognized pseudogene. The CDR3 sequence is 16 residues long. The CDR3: CASSKDPIRASGIQYV. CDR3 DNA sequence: TGTGCCAGCAGCAAAGACCCAATTAGGGCTAGCGGGATCCAGTACGTC.

The CDR3 region has the DNA TGTGCCAGCGAAGGGGCGCGGGGAGAGACCCAGTACTTC. Residues: CASEGARGETQYF. The chain combines TRBV5-5 with TRBJ2-5, with a possible D match to TRBD2 (6 bases). Germline CDR1 SGHKS, CDR2 YYEKEE (reference sequence). V was shortened by 7 bases and J by 4 bases, with 14 bases between the two germline ends. The CDR3 has 13 amino acids.

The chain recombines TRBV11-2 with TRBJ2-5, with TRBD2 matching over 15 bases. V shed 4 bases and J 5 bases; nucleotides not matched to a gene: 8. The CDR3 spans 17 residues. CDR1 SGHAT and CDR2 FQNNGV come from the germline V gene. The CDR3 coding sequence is TGTGCCAGCAGCTGGGGAAGGACTAGCGGGAGGGATGAGACCCAGTACTTC. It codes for CASSWGRTSGRDETQYF. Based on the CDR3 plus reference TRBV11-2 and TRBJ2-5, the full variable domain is EAGVAQSPRYKIIEKRQSVAFWCNPISGHATLYWYQQILGQGPKLLIQFQNNGVVDDSQLPKDRFSAERLKGVDSTLKIQPAKLEDSAVYLCASSWGRTSGRDETQYFGPGTRLLVL.

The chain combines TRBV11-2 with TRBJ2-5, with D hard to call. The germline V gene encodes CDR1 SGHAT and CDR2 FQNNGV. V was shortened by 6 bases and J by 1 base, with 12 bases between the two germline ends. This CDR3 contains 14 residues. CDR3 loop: CASRPRALQETQYF. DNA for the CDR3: TGTGCCAGCAGGCCTAGAGCGCTCCAAGAGACCCAGTACTTC.

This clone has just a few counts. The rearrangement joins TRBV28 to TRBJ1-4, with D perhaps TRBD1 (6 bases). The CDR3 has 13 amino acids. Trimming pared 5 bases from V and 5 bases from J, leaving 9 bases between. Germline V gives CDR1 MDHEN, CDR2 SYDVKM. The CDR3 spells CASSQGKNEKLFF. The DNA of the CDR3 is TGTGCCAGCAGTCAGGGGAAGAATGAAAAACTGTTTTTT. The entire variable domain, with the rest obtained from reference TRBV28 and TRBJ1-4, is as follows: DVKVTQSSRYLVKRTGEKVFLECVQDMDHENMFWYRQDPGLGLRLIYFSYDVKMKEKGDIPEGYSVSREKKERFSLILESASTNQTSMYLCASSQGKNEKLFFGSGTQLSVL.

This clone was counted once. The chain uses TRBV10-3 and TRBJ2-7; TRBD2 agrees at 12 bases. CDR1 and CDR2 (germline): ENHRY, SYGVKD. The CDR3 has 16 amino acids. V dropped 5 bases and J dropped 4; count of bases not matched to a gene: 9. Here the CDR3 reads CAISPVPSGRVYEQYF. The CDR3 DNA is TGTGCCATCAGTCCAGTCCCTAGCGGGAGGGTATACGAGCAGTACTTC.

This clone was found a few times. The CDR3: CASSFGLAGAGGELFF. CDR3 DNA: TGTGCCAGCAGCTTTGGCCTAGCGGGAGCCGGCGGGGAGCTGTTTTTT. The chain uses TRBV7-2 and TRBJ2-2, with 10 positions matching TRBD2. Germline V lookup: CDR1 SGHTA, CDR2 FQGNSA. The CDR3 spans 16 residues. V was clipped by 3 bases and J by 7 bases; unmatched bases: 8.

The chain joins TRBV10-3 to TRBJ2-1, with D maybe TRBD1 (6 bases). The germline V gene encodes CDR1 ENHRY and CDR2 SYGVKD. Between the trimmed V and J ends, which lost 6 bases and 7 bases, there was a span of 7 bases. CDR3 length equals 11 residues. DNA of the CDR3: TGTGCCATCAGGGGGGCGAATGAGCAGTTCTTC. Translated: CAIRGANEQFF.